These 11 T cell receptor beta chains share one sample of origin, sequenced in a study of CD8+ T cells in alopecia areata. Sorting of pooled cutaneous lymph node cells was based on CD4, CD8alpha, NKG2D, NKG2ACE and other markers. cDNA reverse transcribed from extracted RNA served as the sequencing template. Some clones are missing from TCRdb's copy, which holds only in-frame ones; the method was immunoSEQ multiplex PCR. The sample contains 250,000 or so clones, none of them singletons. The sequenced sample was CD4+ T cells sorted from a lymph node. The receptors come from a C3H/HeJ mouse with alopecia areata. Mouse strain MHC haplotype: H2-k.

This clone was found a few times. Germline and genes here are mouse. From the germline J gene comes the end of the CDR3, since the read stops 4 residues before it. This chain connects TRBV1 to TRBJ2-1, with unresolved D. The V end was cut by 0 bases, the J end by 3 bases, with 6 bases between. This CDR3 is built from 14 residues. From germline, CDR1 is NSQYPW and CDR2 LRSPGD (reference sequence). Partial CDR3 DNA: TGCACCTGCAGTGCAGAACTCATCTATGCT. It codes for CTCSAELIYA. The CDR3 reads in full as CTCSAELIYAEQFF. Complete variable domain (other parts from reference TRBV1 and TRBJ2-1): VTLLEQNPRWRLVPRGQAVNLRCILKNSQYPWMSWYQQDLQKQLQWLFTLRSPGDKEVKSLPGADYLATRVTDTELRLQVANMSQGRTLYCTCSAELIYAEQFFGPGTRLTVL.

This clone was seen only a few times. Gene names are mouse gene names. CDR3 bases read: TGTGCTAGCAAACAGCAAAACACCGGG. As protein: CASKQQNTG. The entire CDR3 is CASKQQNTGQLYF. The chain joins TRBV29 to TRBJ2-2; D uncertain. The read gets to within 4 residues of the CDR3 end, and the germline J gene fills in the rest. V was pared by 7 bases and J by 1 base, with 7 bases between. The CDR3 loop spans 13 amino acids. The germline CDR1 and CDR2 sequences are MSHET and SYDVDS.

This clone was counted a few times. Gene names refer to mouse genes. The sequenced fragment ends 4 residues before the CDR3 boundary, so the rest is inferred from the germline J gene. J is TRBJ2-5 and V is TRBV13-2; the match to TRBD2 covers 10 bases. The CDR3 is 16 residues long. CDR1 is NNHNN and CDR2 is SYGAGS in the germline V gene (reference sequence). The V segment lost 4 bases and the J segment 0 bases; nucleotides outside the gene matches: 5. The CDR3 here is CASGPGGAVNQDTQYF. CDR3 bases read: TGTGCCAGCGGTCCTGGGGGGGCCGTTAACCAAGAC.

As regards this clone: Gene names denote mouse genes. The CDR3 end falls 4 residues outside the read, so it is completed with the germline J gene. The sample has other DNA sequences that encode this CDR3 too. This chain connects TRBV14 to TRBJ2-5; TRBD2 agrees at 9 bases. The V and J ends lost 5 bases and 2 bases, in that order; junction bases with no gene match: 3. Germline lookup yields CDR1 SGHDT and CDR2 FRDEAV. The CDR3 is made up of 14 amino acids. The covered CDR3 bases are TGTGCCAGCAGCCCTGGGGGGGGCCAAGAC. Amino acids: CASSPGGGQD. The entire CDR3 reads CASSPGGGQDTQYF. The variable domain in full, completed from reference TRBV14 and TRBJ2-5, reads EAGVTQSPRYAVLQEGQAVSFWCDPISGHDTLYWYQQPRDQGPQLLVYFRDEAVIDNSQLPSDRFSAVRPKGTNSTLKIQSAKQGDTATYLCASSPGGGQDTQYFGPGTRLLVL.

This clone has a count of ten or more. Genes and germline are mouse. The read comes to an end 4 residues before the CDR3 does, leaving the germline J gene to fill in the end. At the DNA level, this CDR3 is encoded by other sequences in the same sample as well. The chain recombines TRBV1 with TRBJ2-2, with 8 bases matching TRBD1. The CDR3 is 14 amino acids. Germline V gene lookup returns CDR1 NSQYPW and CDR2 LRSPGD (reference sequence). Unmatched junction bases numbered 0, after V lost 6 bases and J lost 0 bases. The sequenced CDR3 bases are TGCACCTGCAGACAGGGGGCAAACACCGGG. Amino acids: CTCRQGANTG. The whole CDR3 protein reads CTCRQGANTGQLYF.

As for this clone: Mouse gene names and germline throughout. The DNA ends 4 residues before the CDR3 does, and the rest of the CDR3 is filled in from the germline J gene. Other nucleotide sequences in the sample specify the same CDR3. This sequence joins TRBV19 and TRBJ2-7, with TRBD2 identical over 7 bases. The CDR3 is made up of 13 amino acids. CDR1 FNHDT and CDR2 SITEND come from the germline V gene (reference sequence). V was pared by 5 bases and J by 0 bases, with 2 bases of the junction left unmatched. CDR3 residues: CASSRLGSYEQYF. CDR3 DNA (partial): TGTGCCAGCAGCCGACTGGGCTCCTAT.

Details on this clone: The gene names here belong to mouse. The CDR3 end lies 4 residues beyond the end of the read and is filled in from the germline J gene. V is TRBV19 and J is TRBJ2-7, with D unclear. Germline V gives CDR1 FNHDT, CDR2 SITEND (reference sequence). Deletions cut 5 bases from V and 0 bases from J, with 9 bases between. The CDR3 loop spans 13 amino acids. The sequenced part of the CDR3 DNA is TGTGCCAGCAGCCCTGTTAGCTCCTAT. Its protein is CASSPVSSY. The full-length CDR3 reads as CASSPVSSYEQYF.

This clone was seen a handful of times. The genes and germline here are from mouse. CDR3 bases read: TGTGCTAGCAGTAGAAAGTTGTGGTAT. Translated: CASSRKLWY. The CDR3 in its entirety is CASSRKLWYEQYF. The V call is TRBV17, the J call TRBJ2-7; D call uncertain. Coverage ceases 4 residues before the CDR3 finishes, and the germline J gene fills in the end. Germline CDR1 reads MNHDT; CDR2 reads YYDKIL. The CDR3 contains 13 residues.

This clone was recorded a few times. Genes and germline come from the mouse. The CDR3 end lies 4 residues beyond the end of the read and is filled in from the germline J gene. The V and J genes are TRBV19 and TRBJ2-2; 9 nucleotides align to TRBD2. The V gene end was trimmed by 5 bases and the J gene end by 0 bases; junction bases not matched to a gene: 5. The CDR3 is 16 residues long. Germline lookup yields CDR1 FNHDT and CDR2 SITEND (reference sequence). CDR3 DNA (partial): TGTGCCAGCAGCCTTGACTGGGGGACAAACACCGGG. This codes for CASSLDWGTNTG. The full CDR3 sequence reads CASSLDWGTNTGQLYF. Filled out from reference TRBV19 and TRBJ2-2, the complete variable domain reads GGIITQTPKFLIGQEGQKLTLKCQQNFNHDTMYWYRQDSGKGLRLIYYSITENDLQKGDLSEGYDASREKKSSFSLTVTSAQKNEMAVFLCASSLDWGTNTGQLYFGEGSKLTVL.

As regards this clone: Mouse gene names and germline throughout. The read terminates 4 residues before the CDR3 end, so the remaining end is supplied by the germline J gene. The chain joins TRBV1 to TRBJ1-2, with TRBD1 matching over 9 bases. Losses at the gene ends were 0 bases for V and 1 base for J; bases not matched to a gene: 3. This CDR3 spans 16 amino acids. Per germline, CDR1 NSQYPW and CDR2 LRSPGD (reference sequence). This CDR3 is CTCSADKTGGNSDYTF. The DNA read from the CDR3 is TGCACCTGCAGTGCAGATAAGACAGGGGGAAACTCC.

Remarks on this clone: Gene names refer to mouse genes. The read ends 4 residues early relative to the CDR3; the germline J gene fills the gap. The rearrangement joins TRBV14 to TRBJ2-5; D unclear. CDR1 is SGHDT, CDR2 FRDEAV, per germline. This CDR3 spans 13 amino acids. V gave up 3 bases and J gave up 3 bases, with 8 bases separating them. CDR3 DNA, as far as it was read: TGTGCCAGCAGTTGCTGGCTACAAGAC. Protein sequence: CASSCWLQD. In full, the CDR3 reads CASSCWLQDTQYF.